This record covers a single T cell receptor (beta chain). This clonotype was counted ten times or more. No antigen is known for it. Base qualities are not provided; no much larger clone lies one nucleotide away. Explained via the paper, the treatment or condition label denotes: live attenuated yellow fever vaccine strain. PBMCs were isolated from peripheral blood using a standard Ficoll-Paque protocol. Dynabeads CD4 and CD8 positive selection kits were used to isolate the CD4 and CD8 T-cell fractions. RNA was extracted with TriZol from bulk PBMCs, CD4 and CD8 fractions, and dextramer-positive and dextramer-negative fractions. The data are from a study of T cells after yellow fever vaccination (dated by TCRdb to 2018 to 2020). Turning to the overall study: The SMART-Seq v4 Ultra Low Input RNA kit was used to prepare libraries from fractions with low cell numbers. To follow T-cell clones before and after primary and booster YFV17D yellow fever vaccination, bulk TCR alpha and beta repertoires were sequenced over time. Two healthy male donors made up the cohort, one aged 18 to 29 years and the other aged 30 to 40 years. Blood samples were taken at several timepoints before and after primary and secondary immunization, and bulk PBMC replicates and cell subsets were isolated. General study outcomes and caveats: A small fraction of clonotypes appeared in both the CD4 and CD8 compartments, likely as a result of convergent recombination. Compared with the primary T-cell response, the secondary T-cell response was weaker but faster, peaking on day 5 rather than day 15. Because only a couple of donors were included in the study, the extent to which the findings can be generalized is limited. Computational filtering was required because FACS-sorted repertoires could contain abundant contaminating clonotypes from the bulk population. Most clones expanded after primary vaccination (around 96% of CD4 and roughly 88% of CD8) were re-detected after the booster, suggesting that broad memory maintenance occurred.

CDR1 KGHSH and CDR2 LQKENI were looked up in the germline V gene. V loses 3 bases of germline sequence and J loses 4 bases, and the interval between the two ends is 12 bases. The CDR3 has 15 amino acids, counting the end cysteine and phenylalanine. Left in the record is the CDR3 DNA by itself, 45 bases read in frame from the first base. Data came from an Illumina NovaSeq 6000. Synthesis of TCR cDNA relied on 5'RACE template switching, a step that introduced a universal primer site along with unique molecular identifiers. Priming of cDNA synthesis was performed from both the TCR alpha and TCR beta constant segments. Library amplification involved two PCR steps, and the second step added sample barcodes and sequencing adapters. Sequencing of the libraries was done on either Illumina HiSeq 2500 (2x100 bp) or NovaSeq (2x150 bp). As for the authors' bioinformatics: Demultiplexing of reads and collapsing into UMI consensus sequences were performed with MIGEC, and V(D)J alignment was carried out with MiXCR. Vaccine-responding clonotypes were identified with edgeR using replicate PBMC samples, with FDR below 0.01 and a log2 fold change above 5 up to day 15 being required. Each bulk clonotype was labeled CD4 or CD8 based on which sequenced repertoire, CD4 or CD8, contained the clonotype at higher abundance. TCRdb reanalyzed the raw reads on its own, using fastp at Q25 for trimming and MiXCR for clone calling, and kept in-frame beta chains. CDR3 protein sequences are deduplicated, and each keeps its most common genes and DNA. These V and J calls originate from TCRdb's pipeline instead of the authors' own analysis. Present in this sample are around 260,000 distinct CDR3 sequences, around 4.9% of which were seen just once. Less than 3.5% of the sample is taken by the ten largest.

The sequenced sample was CD4+ T cells sorted from PBMCs, obtained on the day of the yellow fever booster vaccination. This receptor chain uses TRBV18 and TRBJ2-2; the D segment may tentatively be TRBD1 or TRBD2, each giving 5 matched bases. The receptor's source is a man between 18 and 35 years old who received the YFV17D yellow fever vaccine. DNA sequence: TGTGCCAGCTCACCGGTCGAGGGGAGCACCGGGGAGCTGTTTTTT. It translates to CASSPVEGSTGELFF.